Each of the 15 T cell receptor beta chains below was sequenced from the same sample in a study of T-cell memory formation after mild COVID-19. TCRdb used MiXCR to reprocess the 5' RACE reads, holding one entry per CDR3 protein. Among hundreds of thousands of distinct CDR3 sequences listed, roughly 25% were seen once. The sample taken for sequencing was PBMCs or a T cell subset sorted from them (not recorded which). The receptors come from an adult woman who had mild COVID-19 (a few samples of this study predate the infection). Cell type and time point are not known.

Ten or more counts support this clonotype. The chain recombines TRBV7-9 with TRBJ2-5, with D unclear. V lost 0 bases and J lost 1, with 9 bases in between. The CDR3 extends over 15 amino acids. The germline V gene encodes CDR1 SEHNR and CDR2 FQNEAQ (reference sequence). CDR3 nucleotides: TGTGCCAGCAGCTTAGCGGTCGGCAGCCAAGAGACCCAGTACTTC. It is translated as CASSLAVGSQETQYF. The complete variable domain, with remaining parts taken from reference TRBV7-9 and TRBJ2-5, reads DTGVSQNPRHKITKRGQNVTFRCDPISEHNRLYWYRQTLGQGPEFLTYFQNEAQLEKSRLLSDRFSAERPKGSFSTLEIQRTEQGDSAMYLCASSLAVGSQETQYFGPGTRLLVL.

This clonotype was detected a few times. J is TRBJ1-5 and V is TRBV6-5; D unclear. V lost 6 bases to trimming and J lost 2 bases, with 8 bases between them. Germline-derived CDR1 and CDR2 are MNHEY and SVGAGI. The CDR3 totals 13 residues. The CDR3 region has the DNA TGTGCCAGCAGACCTCAGGGCAATCAGCCCCAGCATTTT. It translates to CASRPQGNQPQHF.

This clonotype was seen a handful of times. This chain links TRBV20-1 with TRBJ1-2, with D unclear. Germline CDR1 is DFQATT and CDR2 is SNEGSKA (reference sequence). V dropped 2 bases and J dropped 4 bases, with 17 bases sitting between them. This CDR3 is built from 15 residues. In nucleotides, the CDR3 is TGCAGTGCTAGAACCTCGAAAGGGCGAGTCTATGGCTACACCTTC. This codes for CSARTSKGRVYGYTF.

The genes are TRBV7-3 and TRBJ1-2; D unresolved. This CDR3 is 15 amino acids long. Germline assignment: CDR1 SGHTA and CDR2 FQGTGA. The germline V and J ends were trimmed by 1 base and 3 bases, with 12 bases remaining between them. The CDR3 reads CASSLSGWNHYGYTF. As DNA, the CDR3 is TGTGCCAGCAGCTTAAGTGGCTGGAACCACTATGGCTACACCTTC.

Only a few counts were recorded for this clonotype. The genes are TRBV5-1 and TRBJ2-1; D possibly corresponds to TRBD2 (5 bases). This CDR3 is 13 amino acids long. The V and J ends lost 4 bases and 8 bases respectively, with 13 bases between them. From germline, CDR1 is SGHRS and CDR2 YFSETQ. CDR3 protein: CASSLRGFDEQFF. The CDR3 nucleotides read TGCGCCAGCAGCCTTAGAGGGTTCGATGAGCAGTTCTTC.

CDR3 DNA: TGTGCCACCAGTGATATTCCCGGGACAGTGAGGAATGAGCAGTTCTTC. It is translated as CATSDIPGTVRNEQFF. The J gene is TRBJ2-1, the V gene TRBV24-1; the match to TRBD1 covers 7 bases. The CDR3 extends over 16 amino acids. Germline V gives CDR1 KGHDR, CDR2 SFDVKD. Unmatched junction bases numbered 11, after V lost 3 bases and J lost 7 bases.

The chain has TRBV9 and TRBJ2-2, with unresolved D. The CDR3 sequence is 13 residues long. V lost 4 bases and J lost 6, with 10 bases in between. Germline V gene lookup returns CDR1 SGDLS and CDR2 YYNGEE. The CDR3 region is CASSPRRSGELFF. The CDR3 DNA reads TGTGCCAGCAGCCCCAGAAGGTCCGGGGAGCTGTTTTTT.

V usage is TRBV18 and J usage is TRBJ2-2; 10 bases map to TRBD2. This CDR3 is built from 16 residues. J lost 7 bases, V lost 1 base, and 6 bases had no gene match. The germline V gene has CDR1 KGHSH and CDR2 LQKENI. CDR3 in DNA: TGTGCCAGCTCACCACGAAGCGGGAGGGCCAACGGGGAGCTGTTTTTT. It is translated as CASSPRSGRANGELFF.

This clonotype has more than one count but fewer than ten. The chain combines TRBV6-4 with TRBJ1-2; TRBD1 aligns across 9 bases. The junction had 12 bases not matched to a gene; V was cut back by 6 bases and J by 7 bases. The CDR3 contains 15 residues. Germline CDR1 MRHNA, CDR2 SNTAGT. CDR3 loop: CASSATGTGISGYTF. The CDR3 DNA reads TGTGCCAGCAGCGCCACCGGGACAGGGATAAGTGGCTACACCTTC.

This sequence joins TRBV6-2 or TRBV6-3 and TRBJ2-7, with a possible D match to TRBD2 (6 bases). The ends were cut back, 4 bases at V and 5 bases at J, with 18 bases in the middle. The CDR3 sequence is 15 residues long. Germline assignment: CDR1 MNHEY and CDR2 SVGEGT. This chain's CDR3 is CASSSSGPQDHEQYF. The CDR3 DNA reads TGTGCCAGCAGTTCCAGCGGGCCCCAAGACCACGAGCAGTACTTC.

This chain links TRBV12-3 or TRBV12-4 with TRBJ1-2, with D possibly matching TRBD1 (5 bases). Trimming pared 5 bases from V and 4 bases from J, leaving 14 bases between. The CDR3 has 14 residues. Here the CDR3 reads CASSGHSNTYGYTF. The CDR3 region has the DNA TGTGCCAGCAGTGGACACTCTAATACCTATGGCTACACCTTC.

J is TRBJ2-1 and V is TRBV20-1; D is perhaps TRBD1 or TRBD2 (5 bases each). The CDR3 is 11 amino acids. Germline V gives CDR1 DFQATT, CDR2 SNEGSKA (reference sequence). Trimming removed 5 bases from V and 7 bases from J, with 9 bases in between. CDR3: CSARGRNEQFF. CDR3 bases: TGCAGTGCTCGGGGACGGAATGAGCAGTTCTTC.

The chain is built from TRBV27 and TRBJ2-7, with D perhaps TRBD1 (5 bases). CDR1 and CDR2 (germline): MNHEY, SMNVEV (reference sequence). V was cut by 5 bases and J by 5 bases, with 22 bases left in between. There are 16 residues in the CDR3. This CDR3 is CASSPLTGIWADEQYF. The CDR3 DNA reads TGTGCCAGCAGTCCCCTCACAGGCATCTGGGCCGACGAGCAGTACTTC.

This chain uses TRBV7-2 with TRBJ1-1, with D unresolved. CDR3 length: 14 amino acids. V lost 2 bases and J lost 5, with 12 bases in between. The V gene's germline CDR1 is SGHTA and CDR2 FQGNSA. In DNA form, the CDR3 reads TGTGCCAGCAGCTTACGGGGAGGAAGAACTGAAGCTTTCTTT. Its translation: CASSLRGGRTEAFF.

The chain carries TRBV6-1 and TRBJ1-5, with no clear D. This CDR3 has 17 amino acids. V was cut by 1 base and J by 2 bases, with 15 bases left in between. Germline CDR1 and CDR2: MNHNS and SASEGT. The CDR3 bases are TGTGCCAGCAGTGAAGGGTCCGACCGGTGGGGCAATCAGCCCCAGCATTTT. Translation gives CASSEGSDRWGNQPQHF.